A selection of T cell receptor beta chains follows, all from one sample in a study of shared clonotypes between healthy human individuals. The method was immunoSEQ multiplex PCR; TCRdb's version includes in-frame clones alone and lacks a portion of them. The data show over a million clones, approximately 80% seen once. The specimen sequenced was memory CD4+ T cells from PBMCs. These receptors were taken from a man aged 18 to 30 in good health. Some clones in this sample may be carry-over from other donors' samples. Each CDR3 is given with its conserved first and last residue. The D gene is left open where the match is weak. Size values are once, few and many counts, or a class for expanded clones, and some rows have none.

V	D	size	J	DNA	CDR3
TRBV5-4	TRBD1	.	TRBJ1-4	TGTGCCAGCAGCTTAAAAACAGGGGGCCCTTCTAATGAAAAACTGTTTTTT	CASSLKTGGPSNEKLFF
TRBV6-5	.	.	TRBJ1-1	TGTGCCAGCAGTTACTCGATCGGCCGGACTGAAGCTTTCTTT	CASSYSIGRTEAFF
TRBV28	.	once	TRBJ2-1	TGTGCCAGCCAGCGGTGGGAAGAGCAGTTCTTC	CASQRWEEQFF
TRBV29-1	.	.	TRBJ1-1	TGCAGCGCCGCTCCCGACGGGAACACTGAAGCTTTCTTT	CSAAPDGNTEAFF
TRBV19	TRBD2	.	TRBJ2-1	TGTGCCAGTAGTATGGGGACTAGCGGGAGGGCCCATGAGCAGTTCTTC	CASSMGTSGRAHEQFF
TRBV11-2	TRBD1	.	TRBJ1-2	TGTGCCAGCAGCCCCGACAGGGGAGCTGGCTACACCTTC	CASSPDRGAGYTF
TRBV4-1	.	.	TRBJ1-2	TGCGCCAGCAGCCACGAACACTATGGCTACACCTTC	CASSHEHYGYTF
TRBV5-1	.	.	TRBJ2-5	TGCGCCAGCAGCCCTGGGGGGTTTGAGACCCAGTACTTC	CASSPGGFETQYF
TRBV7-6	TRBD1	.	TRBJ2-3	TGTGCCAGCAGGCTACAGGGGGAGAACCCCACAGATACGCAGTATTTT	CASRLQGENPTDTQYF
TRBV6-6	.	.	TRBJ2-7	TGTGCCAGCAGTTACGCGGGGAGCTCCTACGAGCAGTACTTC	CASSYAGSSYEQYF
TRBV29-1	.	.	TRBJ2-5	TGCAGCGTTTTAAGGGGAGAGACCCAGTACTTC	CSVLRGETQYF
TRBV6-5	.	.	TRBJ2-1	TGTGCCAGCAGTTACGGGCTGGGGCAGTTCTTC	CASSYGLGQFF
TRBV19	.	.	TRBJ2-5	TGTGCCAGTAGTATAGACCGTGTGGGGGGTCAAGAGACCCAGTACTTC	CASSIDRVGGQETQYF
TRBV4-1	TRBD1	.	TRBJ2-7	TGCGCCAGCAGCCAAGAGGACAGGGCTTTCTACGAGCAGTACTTC	CASSQEDRAFYEQYF
TRBV6-1	.	.	TRBJ2-3	TGTGCCAGCAGTGGGCGCTTTAGCACAGATACGCAGTATTTT	CASSGRFSTDTQYF
TRBV5-1	.	.	TRBJ2-5	TGCGCCAGCAGCTTAACCGGGACGGAGGAAGAGACCCAGTACTTC	CASSLTGTEEETQYF
TRBV18	TRBD2	.	TRBJ2-1	TGTGCCAGCTCTCGGGGACTAGCGGGGCTCAATGAGCAGTTCTTC	CASSRGLAGLNEQFF
TRBV11-2	TRBD2	.	TRBJ2-1	TGTGCCAGCAGCTTTAGCGGGACGGCCTACAATGAGCAGTTCTTC	CASSFSGTAYNEQFF
TRBV6-1	TRBD1	few	TRBJ1-1	TGTGCCAGTTCACAGGGGGCGGACTCTGAAGCTTTCTTT	CASSQGADSEAFF
TRBV5-4	.	.	TRBJ2-5	TGTGCCAGCAGCTTGGCGGGTCCACAAGAGACCCAGTACTTC	CASSLAGPQETQYF
TRBV7-8	TRBD2	.	TRBJ2-5	TGTGCCAGCAGCTCCGGACTAGCACAAGGAGAGACCCAGTACTTC	CASSSGLAQGETQYF
TRBV30	.	.	TRBJ2-4	TGTGCCTGGAGTGTTTCTGAAAAGGCAAACATTCAGTACTTC	CAWSVSEKANIQYF
TRBV7-2	.	.	TRBJ1-4	TGTGCCAGCAGCCCGGGGACGTCCTCTTCCCGTAATGAAAAACTGTTTTTT	CASSPGTSSSRNEKLFF
TRBV4-3	TRBD1	.	TRBJ2-7	TGCGCCAGCAGCCAGAGGACAGGGGCAACCTACGAGCAGTACTTC	CASSQRTGATYEQYF
TRBV11-1	TRBD2	.	TRBJ2-7	TGTGCCAGCAGCTTAGGAAAGGCTAGCGGGTTCTACGAGCAGTACTTC	CASSLGKASGFYEQYF
TRBV6-5	TRBD2	.	TRBJ2-7	TGTGCCAGCAGTCTGAGCGGGGCCTCCTACGAGCAGTACTTC	CASSLSGASYEQYF
TRBV6-5	.	.	TRBJ1-4	TGTGCCAGCAGCCGCGGACAGCCCTTGGAAAAACTGTTTTTT	CASSRGQPLEKLFF
TRBV28	.	.	TRBJ2-1	TGTGCCAGCAGTTTCGGCTACAACAATGAGCAGTTCTTC	CASSFGYNNEQFF
TRBV9	.	.	TRBJ2-1	TGTGCCAGCAGCGTACTCGGATACCGTATGGGCAATGAGCAGTTCTTC	CASSVLGYRMGNEQFF
TRBV4-1	.	.	TRBJ2-7	TGCGCCAGCAGCCAACCCACATTGGACTCCTCCTACGAGCAGTACTTC	CASSQPTLDSSYEQYF
TRBV9	TRBD2	.	TRBJ2-3	TGTGCCAGCAGCGTAGACGCTAGCGGGGGGTACACAGATACGCAGTATTTT	CASSVDASGGYTDTQYF
TRBV28	TRBD2	once	TRBJ2-7	TGTGCCAGCAGTTTAGAGACTAGCGGTTTCTCCTACGAGCAGTACTTC	CASSLETSGFSYEQYF
TRBV5-4	TRBD2	.	TRBJ2-1	TGTGCCAGCAGCCGGACTAGCACCCACAATGAGCAGTTCTTC	CASSRTSTHNEQFF
TRBV9	.	.	TRBJ2-2	TGTGCCAGCAGCGTCCAACGGTGGACCGCGAACACCGGGGAGCTGTTTTTT	CASSVQRWTANTGELFF
TRBV4-2	TRBD1	.	TRBJ1-4	TGTGCCAGCAGCCTAGGGACAGGGCCTATTGCAACTAATGAAAAACTGTTTTTT	CASSLGTGPIATNEKLFF
TRBV6-8	.	.	TRBJ2-7	TGTGCCAGCAGTCTCGGACAGATGAGCTCCTACGAGCAGTACTTC	CASSLGQMSSYEQYF
TRBV2	.	.	TRBJ2-2	TGTGCCAGCACCCGGATTGGGAACACCGGGGAGCTGTTTTTT	CASTRIGNTGELFF
TRBV30	.	.	TRBJ2-1	TGTGCCTGGAGCGAGCTCAAGGAAATGAATGAGCAGTTCTTC	CAWSELKEMNEQFF